This TCR beta chain was captured by sequencing in a study of cytomegalovirus exposure and HLA in healthy donors. About this clone: Its specificity is not known.

PCR involved 60 Vbeta and 13 Jbeta primers. Sequenced by immunoSEQ multiplex PCR; TCRdb stores in-frame clones only, minus some. The repertoire holds approximately 190,000 clones, approximately 78% seen once, with around 0.75% in the top ten. Study-level results: As a later analysis showed, a missense DCLRE1C variant was linked to trimming of TCR beta V- and J-genes.

CDR1 is SNHLY and CDR2 is FYNNEI in the germline V gene. The CDR3 has 14 amino acids. Trimming at V came to 4 bases and at J to 6 bases, leaving 9 bases not matched to a gene. The V and J genes are TRBV2 and TRBJ2-7; 7 bases are shared with TRBD1. This clonotype was obtained from a woman between 18 and 30 years old in good health and CMV-seronegative. The sequenced sample consisted of PBMCs. Here the CDR3 DNA reads TGTGCCAGCAGTGTCACAGGGGAAGCGTCCGAGCAGTACTTC. It specifies CASSVTGEASEQYF.